This T cell receptor beta chain emerged from a study of Ad26.COV2.S vaccination and SARS-CoV-2 variants. Study overall: Intramuscularly, Ad26.COV2.S was given either once or twice, 56 days apart.

Clones were read by immunoSEQ multiplex PCR, and TCRdb kept only the in-frame ones, dropping some. Of about 280,000 clones in the sample, around 87% were seen once. The CDR3 is made up of 13 amino acids. V lost 2 bases and J lost 2, with 7 bases in between. In germline, CDR1 is SGHTS, CDR2 YDEGEE. As concerns this clone: Its antigen is not identified.

General study findings and limits: The study found higher spike-specific TCR breadth in vaccine than placebo recipients. Similar non-spike TCR breadth was observed in recipients of vaccine and of placebo.

Treatment reported: some 19 received Ad26.COV2.S at low or high dose, single or two shots; about five received placebo; per-sample allocation not given. The study sampled participants on day 63 after the first vaccine or placebo injection. The donor was a Boston adult aged 18-55 years. The origin of this receptor is a person between 18 and 65 years old who received the Ad26.COV2.S COVID-19 vaccine or a placebo. Source: peripheral blood, taken in a trial of Ad26.COV2.S vaccine versus placebo. The V gene is TRBV5-8, the J gene TRBJ2-5; D remains ambiguous. Here the CDR3 reads CASSFRQQETQYF. In DNA form, the CDR3 reads TGTGCCAGCAGCTTCAGGCAGCAAGAGACCCAGTACTTC.